The next 19 T cell receptor beta chains were all read from a single sample in a study of beta chain features in type 1 diabetes. Overall study findings and caveats: TCRB CDR3 length was moderately but significantly reduced in all four CD4+ subsets of Type 1 diabetes patients.

cDNA synthesis used the whole RNA isolate, giving expressed TCRB sequences. Data came from immunoSEQ multiplex PCR; TCRdb stores just in-frame clones and leaves some out. The sample records about 260,000 clones, around 20% being singletons. Which antigens these TCRs recognize remains unknown. The sequencing sample was made of naive CD4+ T cells from blood. The receptor source for this set is a woman between 40 and 55 years old with type 1 diabetes.

This clone was observed a handful of times. The rearrangement joins TRBV9 to TRBJ2-7; D may be TRBD2 (6 bases). This CDR3 contains 14 residues. Germline lookup yields CDR1 SGDLS and CDR2 YYNGEE. V was clipped by 3 bases and J by 4 bases, with 14 bases between them. The DNA for the CDR3 is TGTGCCAGCAGCGGGGGACCGGGAGTATACGAGCAGTACTTC. Protein: CASSGGPGVYEQYF.

V usage is TRBV15 and J usage is TRBJ1-2, with D perhaps matching TRBD1 (5 bases). This CDR3 has 16 amino acids. Per the germline V gene, CDR1 is LNHNV and CDR2 is YYDKDF (reference sequence). Trimming pared 0 bases from V and 4 bases from J, leaving 15 bases between. The chain's CDR3 is CATSREKGPAIYGYTF. DNA for the CDR3: TGTGCCACCAGCAGAGAGAAGGGGCCGGCGATCTATGGCTACACCTTC.

This sequence joins TRBV10-3 and TRBJ2-7; a possible D gene is TRBD2 (5 bases). In germline, CDR1 is ENHRY, CDR2 SYGVKD. Trimming took off 4 bases at V and 7 bases at J, with 8 bases between the two ends. There are 11 residues in the CDR3. The CDR3 DNA reads as TGTGCCATCAGTGCTAGGAGGGAGCAGTACTTC. It is translated as CAISARREQYF.

The chain joins TRBV10-3 to TRBJ1-1; TRBD1 might be the D (6 bases). Germline CDR1 and CDR2: ENHRY and SYGVKD. Trimming stripped 8 bases from V and 7 bases from J, with 17 bases between. The CDR3 runs to 13 residues. CDR3 protein: CAIGASDSLEAFF. The CDR3 region has the DNA TGTGCCATCGGTGCGTCGGACAGCCTTGAAGCTTTCTTT.

This clone was detected a few times. The chain couples TRBV21-1 to TRBJ2-5; the DNA was not used to check the table's D call, TRBD1. TRBV21-1 constitutes a pseudogene. The CDR3 length is 17 residues. The CDR3 nucleotides are TGTGCCAGCAGCAAAGCTACCCGGGACAGGGGCCAAGAGACCCAGTACTTC. Amino acid sequence: CASSKATRDRGQETQYF.

The V and J genes are TRBV30 and TRBJ1-1, with 12 bases aligning to TRBD1. This CDR3 has 13 residues. Germline CDR1 and CDR2: GTSNPN and SVGIG (reference sequence). The J segment lost 5 bases and the V segment lost 7 bases, leaving 5 bases of the junction unmatched. CDR3 DNA sequence: TGTGCCTCTCCGGGACAGGGGGCAACTGAAGCTTTCTTT. Its translation: CASPGQGATEAFF.

Points on this clone: The same CDR3 arises from other DNA sequences in this sample as well. The chain recombines TRBV7-9 with TRBJ1-2, with 10 bases that match TRBD1. This CDR3 has 16 residues. The germline gives CDR1 SEHNR, CDR2 FQNEAQ (reference sequence). Losses at the gene ends were 5 bases for V and 0 bases for J; bases not matched to a gene: 6. The CDR3 nucleotides are TGTGCCAGCAGCCGTTCCGGGACAGGGGCTAACTATGGCTACACCTTC. Translated, it gives CASSRSGTGANYGYTF.

On this clone: One end of the junction is discordant with germline, which a read error may explain. The chain combines TRBV5-4 with TRBJ1-2; 7 bases map to TRBD1. Germline CDR1 reads SGHNT; CDR2 reads YYREEE (reference sequence). This CDR3 is 14 amino acids long. The CDR3 loop reads CASSLTGVALARAF. The CDR3 DNA sequence: TGTGCCAGCAGCTTGACAGGGGTTGCCCTGGCGAGGGCCTTC.

This clone was seen more than once but under ten times. CDR3 DNA: TGCGCCAGCAGCTTGGGACAGACAGGGGAAAAACTGTTTTTT. Translating gives CASSLGQTGEKLFF. The V gene is TRBV5-1, the J gene TRBJ1-4; 7 positions match TRBD1. Germline trimming cut 0 bases from V and 8 bases from J; bases unmatched to any gene: 4. The CDR3 is 14 residues long. Germline CDR1 SGHRS, CDR2 YFSETQ.

The chain links TRBV9 to TRBJ1-1; TRBD1 agrees at 7 bases. Germline V gene sequence: CDR1 SGDLS, CDR2 YYNGEE. After removal of 0 bases from V and 0 bases from J, the junction contained 11 bases not matched to a gene. The CDR3 totals 18 residues. CDR3: CASSVDVTGNPMNTEAFF. Written as DNA, the CDR3 is TGTGCCAGCAGCGTAGATGTGACAGGGAACCCCATGAACACTGAAGCTTTCTTT.

This clone was picked up a small number of times. This sequence joins TRBV9 and TRBJ2-1; 8 bases fit TRBD1. The CDR3 is 18 amino acids. Losses at the gene ends were 0 bases for V and 2 bases for J; bases not matched to a gene: 10. Looked up from germline, CDR1 is SGDLS and CDR2 is YYNGEE. The CDR3: CASSVGKAAGGAYNEQFF. The DNA of the CDR3 is TGTGCCAGCAGCGTAGGTAAGGCAGCAGGGGGCGCCTACAATGAGCAGTTCTTC.

V usage is TRBV23-1 and J usage is TRBJ1-2; D might be TRBD1 (6 bases). TRBV23-1 is annotated as an ORF whose role is uncertain. The V end was cut by 2 bases, the J end by 5 bases, with 15 bases between. This CDR3 is 15 amino acids long. CDR3 protein: CASSQLAGVKYGYTF. The DNA of the CDR3 is TGCGCCAGCAGTCAACTGGCAGGGGTCAAGTATGGCTACACCTTC.

The chain couples TRBV28 to TRBJ2-7, with 9 bases aligning to TRBD1. CDR1 is MDHEN, CDR2 SYDVKM, per germline. J lost 2 bases, V lost 6 bases, and 5 bases had no gene match. The CDR3 is 14 residues long. The CDR3 protein is CASRGQGSPYEQYF. The CDR3 DNA reads as TGTGCCAGCAGAGGACAGGGGTCCCCCTACGAGCAGTACTTC. The full variable domain, in which reference TRBV28 and TRBJ2-7 provide the parts outside the CDR3, is DVKVTQSSRYLVKRTGEKVFLECVQDMDHENMFWYRQDPGLGLRLIYFSYDVKMKEKGDIPEGYSVSREKKERFSLILESASTNQTSMYLCASRGQGSPYEQYFGPGTRLTVT.

Remarks on this clone: Other DNA sequences in this specimen translate into the identical CDR3. The chain joins TRBV9 to TRBJ2-1; 9 positions agree with TRBD2. The V segment lost 5 bases and the J segment 0 bases; nucleotides outside the gene matches: 3. Germline CDR1 and CDR2: SGDLS and YYNGEE. The CDR3 sequence is 15 residues long. CDR3 nucleotides: TGTGCCAGCAGTCTTAGCGGGAGCTCCTACAATGAGCAGTTCTTC. Protein product: CASSLSGSSYNEQFF. The full variable domain, in which reference TRBV9 and TRBJ2-1 provide the parts outside the CDR3, is DSGVTQTPKHLITATGQRVTLRCSPRSGDLSVYWYQQSLDQGLQFLIQYYNGEERAKGNILERFSAQQFPDLHSELNLSSLELGDSALYFCASSLSGSSYNEQFFGPGTRLTVL.

A few counts support this clone. The chain carries TRBV9 and TRBJ2-7, with TRBD1 matching 10 bases. CDR3 length: 17 residues. Germline V gene data show CDR1 as SGDLS and CDR2 as YYNGEE. With V trimmed by 0 bases and J by 5 bases, 11 bases remained unmatched. The CDR3 loop reads CASSVATGGQGRNEQYF. DNA of the CDR3: TGTGCCAGCAGCGTAGCTACGGGGGGACAGGGGAGGAACGAGCAGTACTTC.

The chain combines TRBV30 with TRBJ2-6; TRBD1 agrees at 7 bases. CDR1 is GTSNPN, CDR2 SVGIG, per germline (reference sequence). CDR3 size: 15 residues. V was pared by 2 bases and J by 0 bases, with 1 base of the junction left unmatched. CDR3 DNA sequence: TGTGCCTGGAGTAGGGGGCTCTCTGGGGCCAACGTCCTGACTTTC. The encoded protein is CAWSRGLSGANVLTF.

The J gene is TRBJ2-5, the V gene TRBV6-5, with D uncertain. Looked up from germline, CDR1 is MNHEY and CDR2 is SVGAGI. V was clipped by 2 bases and J by 2 bases, with 6 bases between them. The CDR3 consists of 13 residues. The CDR3 here is CASSYMAQETQYF. The CDR3 bases are TGTGCCAGCAGTTACATGGCTCAAGAGACCCAGTACTTC.

The rearrangement joins TRBV7-2 to TRBJ2-5, with D perhaps TRBD1 (6 bases). There are 15 residues in the CDR3. Trimming shortened V by 5 bases and J by 3 bases, and 16 bases separated the two germline ends. Germline CDR1 and CDR2: SGHTA and FQGNSA. CDR3 coding DNA: TGTGCCAGCAGCGTCGACAGGTCGCCCGAAGAGACCCAGTACTTC. It encodes CASSVDRSPEETQYF.

This clone was detected a few times. The V call is TRBV28, the J call TRBJ2-7; perhaps TRBD2 as D (7 bases). The CDR3 spans 14 residues. The germline V and J ends were trimmed by 5 bases and 3 bases, with 14 bases remaining between them. Germline assignment: CDR1 MDHEN and CDR2 SYDVKM. The CDR3 DNA reads TGTGCCAGCAGTCTGGGGGGGGCGAACTACGAGCAGTACTTC. Its protein product is CASSLGGANYEQYF.